This TCR beta chain was documented in a study of blood T cell repertoires in COVID-19. Study background: The United States, Italy and Spain provided the acute and convalescent COVID-19 samples. In each case, the material was cDNA or gDNA derived from T cells, B-cell-depleted T cells, or PBMCs.

In the original processing: Estimation of nucleated cell counts relied on the amplification of reference gene primers. Generated by immunoSEQ multiplex PCR, the TCRdb table keeps only in-frame clones and is missing some. The V and J calls and clone size come from that table; D and trimming were worked out from the DNA. The sample contains 100,000 to 150,000 clones, around 81% of which appear only once. The CDR3 sequence is 14 residues long. V lost 5 bases, J lost 4 bases, and 12 bases lay in between. Germline V gene sequence: CDR1 SGHRS, CDR2 YFSETQ. This receptor was identified in a woman aged 50 to 65 with acute or convalescent COVID-19. Sequenced input: peripheral blood. The chain is built from TRBV5-1 and TRBJ1-4, with a weak D call TRBD1 (6 bases). The CDR3 sequence is CASSEGGNNEKLFF. In nucleotides, the CDR3 is TGCGCCAGCAGTGAGGGGGGGAATAATGAAAAACTGTTTTTT.